This is a list of T cell receptor beta chains from one sample in a study of human T cells and chemical hapten exposure. TCRdb recomputed calls from the RACE reads with MiXCR, one row per CDR3 protein. The sample has 80,000 to 100,000 distinct CDR3 sequences; 25% to 35% are singletons. Sequenced here: whole blood, sampled in connection with sensitization to the hapten diphenylcyclopropenone (DPC). The receptors originated from a man in his forties with alopecia areata. Some clones in this sample may be carry-over from other donors' samples. Both conserved end residues are part of each CDR3. D genes are given only for firm matches. Part of the rows lack a size; the others show once, few, many or a class for expanded clones.

v_call	j_call	clone_size	d_call	cdr3_aa	cdr3_nt
TRBV20-1	TRBJ1-1	once	TRBD1	CSATTGGWDTEAFF	TGCAGTGCTACTACAGGGGGCTGGGACACTGAAGCTTTCTTT
TRBV5-1	TRBJ2-5	.	.	CASSRGGVQETQYF	TGCGCCAGCAGCCGAGGCGGGGTACAAGAGACCCAGTACTTC
TRBV29-1	TRBJ2-7	.	.	CSVEDPGSYEQYF	TGCAGCGTTGAAGATCCGGGGTCCTACGAGCAGTACTTC
TRBV5-4	TRBJ2-7	.	TRBD2	CASSLGLAEQREQYF	TGTGCCAGCAGCTTGGGACTAGCGGAGCAGAGGGAGCAGTACTTC
TRBV28	TRBJ2-7	few	.	CASTMGRQDEQYF	TGTGCCAGCACCATGGGTAGGCAGGACGAGCAGTACTTC
TRBV4-3	TRBJ1-2	.	TRBD1	CASSPGQGAYGYTF	TGCGCCAGCAGCCCAGGACAGGGGGCCTATGGCTACACCTTC
TRBV2	TRBJ2-7	.	.	CASSDSSSSTYEQYF	TGTGCCAGCAGTGATTCGTCTAGCTCCACCTACGAGCAGTACTTC
TRBV7-8	TRBJ2-3	.	TRBD2	CASSLAGSGRSDTQYF	TGTGCCAGCAGCTTAGCCGGGAGCGGGAGAAGTGATACGCAGTATTTT
TRBV5-1	TRBJ2-3	.	.	CASSLGDSTDTQYF	TGCGCCAGCAGCTTGGGGGACTCCACAGATACGCAGTATTTT
TRBV4-2	TRBJ2-3	.	TRBD2	CASSQEVGTSGTYTDTQYF	TGTGCCAGCAGCCAAGAAGTAGGGACTAGCGGGACCTACACAGATACGCAGTATTTT
TRBV7-9	TRBJ2-7	few	TRBD2	CASSLGTSPYEQYF	TGTGCCAGCAGCCTCGGGACTAGCCCCTACGAGCAGTACTTC
TRBV12-5	TRBJ2-1	few	.	CASGRQPQLLNEQFF	TGTGCTAGTGGGCGACAGCCCCAACTTTTGAATGAGCAGTTCTTC
TRBV5-1	TRBJ1-1	.	.	CASSQGGTLPEAFF	TGCGCCAGCAGCCAAGGGGGTACTTTACCTGAAGCTTTCTTT
TRBV20-1	TRBJ2-7	few	.	CSASAGAYEQYF	TGCAGTGCTAGTGCGGGTGCCTACGAGCAGTACTTC
TRBV6-5	TRBJ1-5	.	.	CASSYQKGSNQPQHF	TGTGCCAGCAGTTACCAGAAGGGAAGCAATCAGCCCCAGCATTTT
TRBV27	TRBJ2-3	few	TRBD1	CASTMDRGADTQYF	TGTGCCAGCACCATGGACAGGGGCGCAGATACGCAGTATTTT
TRBV3-1	TRBJ2-2	few	TRBD1	CASSQRQGANTGELFF	TGTGCCAGCAGCCAAAGACAGGGCGCGAACACCGGGGAGCTGTTTTTT
TRBV12-3/TRBV12-4	TRBJ1-2	.	TRBD1	CASSPRDRNYGYTF	TGTGCCAGCAGTCCAAGGGACAGAAACTATGGCTACACCTTC
TRBV6-1	TRBJ2-7	.	TRBD2	CASKELTSGRNSYEQYF	TGTGCCAGCAAAGAGCTTACTAGCGGGAGGAACTCCTACGAGCAGTACTTC
TRBV20-1	TRBJ2-7	few	.	CSPGVGEQYF	TGCAGCCCTGGAGTAGGCGAGCAGTACTTC
TRBV28	TRBJ1-2	.	.	CASSLQGYGYTF	TGTGCCAGCAGTTTACAGGGGTATGGCTACACCTTC
TRBV28	TRBJ2-7	.	.	CASRGAGGPSYEQYF	TGTGCCAGCAGGGGTGCAGGGGGGCCATCCTACGAGCAGTACTTC
TRBV6-6	TRBJ1-6	many	.	CASSPPGRVNSPLHF	TGTGCCAGCAGTCCCCCGGGACGGGTAAATTCACCCCTCCACTTT
TRBV6-2/TRBV6-3	TRBJ2-3	.	.	CASRLGLSTDTQYF	TGTGCTAGCAGGTTGGGACTTAGCACAGATACGCAGTATTTT
TRBV11-3	TRBJ2-6	few	.	CASSSQGGGANVLTF	TGTGCCAGCAGCTCACAGGGAGGTGGGGCCAACGTCCTGACTTTC
TRBV6-4	TRBJ2-5	.	TRBD2	CASSVSASGQETQYF	TGTGCCAGCAGTGTTTCGGCTAGCGGACAAGAGACCCAGTACTTC
TRBV2	TRBJ2-2	.	TRBD2	CASSPPGLATGELFF	TGTGCCAGCAGCCCGCCGGGACTAGCTACCGGGGAGCTGTTTTTT
TRBV7-2	TRBJ2-7	.	.	CASSLSPTYEQYF	TGTGCCAGCAGCTTATCCCCAACTTACGAGCAGTACTTC
TRBV20-1	TRBJ2-3	few	.	CSARASRREQPRTDTQYF	TGCAGTGCTAGAGCCTCGAGAAGAGAACAGCCCCGCACAGATACGCAGTATTTT
TRBV18	TRBJ2-7	.	.	CASSPFEVPAHEQYF	TGTGCCAGCTCACCTTTCGAAGTCCCTGCCCACGAGCAGTACTTC